This T cell receptor (beta chain) was profiled in a study of T cells after yellow fever vaccination. Whole-study context: SMART-Seq v4 Ultra Low Input prepared libraries from low-cell fractions. Findings and limits, study-wide: Among primary-vaccination clones, most reappeared after the booster, at 95% to 96% for CD4 and about 90% for CD8.

This clonotype was detected many times. Its antigen is unidentified. CDR1 is SGHRS and CDR2 is YFSETQ in the germline V gene. CDR3 length: 14 amino acids. Trimming pared 2 bases from V and 8 bases from J, leaving 16 bases between. In TCRdb, the 5' RACE reads were re-called with MiXCR into one record per CDR3 protein. The table has some 350,000 distinct CDR3 sequences, almost 4% seen once. The rearrangement links TRBV5-1 to TRBJ1-1; D call uncertain. The receptor comes from a man aged 18 to 35 who received the YFV17D yellow fever vaccine. The sequences come from PBMCs, collected 5 days after the yellow fever booster vaccination. The CDR3 is CASSFSTSGFEAFF. In DNA, the CDR3 is TGCGCCAGCAGCTTTTCTACCTCGGGGTTCGAAGCTTTCTTT.